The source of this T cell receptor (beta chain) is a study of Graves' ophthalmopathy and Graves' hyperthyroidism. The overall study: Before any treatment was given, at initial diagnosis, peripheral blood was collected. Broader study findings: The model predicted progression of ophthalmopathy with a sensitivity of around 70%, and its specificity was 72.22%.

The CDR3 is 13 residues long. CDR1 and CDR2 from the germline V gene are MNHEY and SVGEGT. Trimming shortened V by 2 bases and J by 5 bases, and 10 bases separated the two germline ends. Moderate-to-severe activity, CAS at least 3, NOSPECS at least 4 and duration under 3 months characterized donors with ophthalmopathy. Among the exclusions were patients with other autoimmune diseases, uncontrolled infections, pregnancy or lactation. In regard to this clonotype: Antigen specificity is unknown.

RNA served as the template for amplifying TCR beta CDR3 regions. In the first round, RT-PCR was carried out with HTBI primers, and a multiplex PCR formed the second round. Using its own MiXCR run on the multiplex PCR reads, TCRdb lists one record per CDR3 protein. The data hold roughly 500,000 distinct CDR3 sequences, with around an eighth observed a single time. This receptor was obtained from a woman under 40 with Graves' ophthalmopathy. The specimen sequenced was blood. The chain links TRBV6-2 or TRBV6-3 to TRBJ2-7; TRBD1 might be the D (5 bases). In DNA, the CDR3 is TGTGCCAGCAGTTACGGTCAGGGCAACGAGCAGTACTTC. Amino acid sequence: CASSYGQGNEQYF.